These 14 T cell receptor beta chains came from one sample sequenced in a study of T-cell memory formation after mild COVID-19. In TCRdb, the 5' RACE reads were re-called with MiXCR into one record per CDR3 protein. In the table there are 250,000 to 300,000 distinct CDR3 sequences, around 15% of which are singletons. The sequenced sample consisted of PBMCs or a T cell subset sorted from them (not recorded which). The receptors were sampled from a man between 18 and 29 years old who had mild COVID-19 (a few samples of this study predate the infection). Cell type and time point are not known.

Only a few counts were recorded for this clonotype. The chain combines TRBV7-2 with TRBJ1-1; a weak D match, TRBD1 (5 bases). Germline CDR1 is SGHTA and CDR2 is FQGNSA. Between the trimmed V and J ends, which lost 1 base and 4 bases, there was a span of 28 bases. This CDR3 is 20 amino acids long. The CDR3 DNA reads as TGTGCCAGCAGCTTAGATGGGGTGGAGGCAGGGTGGCCTGAGGGCACTGAAGCTTTCTTT. The encoded protein is CASSLDGVEAGWPEGTEAFF.

The rearrangement links TRBV18 to TRBJ2-5; D may be TRBD2 (7 bases). Germline V CDR1 and CDR2: KGHSH, LQKENI. The length of the CDR3 is 15 residues. Trimming removed 0 bases from V and 1 base from J, with 9 bases in between. The CDR3 sequence is CASSPPGGPQETQYF. DNA of the CDR3: TGTGCCAGCTCACCACCGGGGGGGCCCCAAGAGACCCAGTACTTC.

The chain couples TRBV7-9 to TRBJ2-6; possible D gene TRBD2, 6 bases. From germline, CDR1 is SEHNR and CDR2 FQNEAQ (reference sequence). V dropped 2 bases and J dropped 1 base, with 18 bases sitting between them. The CDR3 runs to 19 residues. The CDR3 sequence: CASSLLRGRVLSGANVLTF. CDR3 nucleotide sequence: TGTGCCAGCAGCTTACTCCGGGGGAGAGTTCTTTCTGGGGCCAACGTCCTGACTTTC.

This clonotype came up a few times. The chain joins TRBV7-9 to TRBJ1-1; 7 nucleotides agree with TRBD1. CDR1 and CDR2 from the germline V gene are SEHNR and FQNEAQ (reference sequence). V was pared by 7 bases and J by 6 bases, with 8 bases of the junction left unmatched. This CDR3 has 13 residues. The CDR3 DNA reads as TGTGCCAGCATCGAGGGGGCCGGCGCTGAAGCTTTCTTT. Amino acid sequence: CASIEGAGAEAFF.

This clonotype was counted a few times. The rearrangement links TRBV6-5 to TRBJ1-2; the D gene is possibly TRBD1 (6 bases). The CDR3 has 19 amino acids. Germline loops: CDR1 MNHEY, CDR2 SVGAGI. Trimming left V 5 bases short and J 0 bases short, with 25 bases between. The CDR3 DNA sequence: TGTGCCAGCAGTACCTGGGCCCAGCCTGGACAGACTACTAACTATGGCTACACCTTC. This sequence encodes CASSTWAQPGQTTNYGYTF.

This clonotype showed up just a few times. The rearrangement links TRBV9 to TRBJ2-1, with TRBD1 as a possible D gene (5 bases). The germline V gene has CDR1 SGDLS and CDR2 YYNGEE. This CDR3 is built from 14 residues. The ends were cut back, 4 bases at V and 6 bases at J, with 14 bases in the middle. In DNA form, the CDR3 reads TGTGCCAGCAGCCTTAGAGTAGGGGCCAATGAGCAGTTCTTC. It specifies CASSLRVGANEQFF.

This clonotype has at least ten counts. This chain links TRBV15 with TRBJ1-3; unclear D gene. The length of the CDR3 is 12 residues. V was trimmed by 0 bases and J by 8 bases, leaving 5 bases between them. Germline CDR1 LNHNV, CDR2 YYDKDF (reference sequence). CDR3 nucleotides: TGTGCCACCAGCAGAGATTTAGACACCATATATTTT. Residues: CATSRDLDTIYF.

The gene calls are TRBV7-2 and TRBJ2-5, with TRBD2 identical over 8 bases. This CDR3 is 14 amino acids long. Germline CDR1 SGHTA, CDR2 FQGNSA. The J segment lost 5 bases and the V segment lost 5 bases, leaving 7 bases of the junction unmatched. The CDR3 DNA follows: TGTGCCAGCAGCCTTTATGGACTAGCCGAGACCCAGTACTTC. It is translated as CASSLYGLAETQYF.

This clonotype has only a few counts. The junction shows a germline mismatch at one end, possibly a read error. The chain has TRBV5-1 and TRBJ2-1, with no clear D. This CDR3 spans 15 amino acids. Germline CDR1 is SGHRS and CDR2 is YFSETQ. CDR3 protein: CSSSLAVLTNNEQFF. CDR3 nucleotides: TGCTCCAGCAGCTTGGCAGTCCTAACAAACAATGAGCAGTTCTTC.

This clonotype came up many times. The rearrangement links TRBV4-3 to TRBJ2-7; D call uncertain. Germline V gene lookup returns CDR1 LGHNA and CDR2 YSLEER. The CDR3 is 14 residues long. Trimming pared 0 bases from V and 7 bases from J, leaving 13 bases between. CDR3 nucleotides: TGCGCCAGCAGCCAAGATGGACGTGGTCGTGAGCAGTACTTC. This encodes CASSQDGRGREQYF.

The V call is TRBV3-1, the J call TRBJ2-1; TRBD2 agrees at 12 bases. J lost 0 bases, V lost 5 bases, and 14 bases had no gene match. This CDR3 contains 20 residues. Per the germline V gene, CDR1 is LGHDT and CDR2 is YNNKEL (reference sequence). The CDR3 is CASSAVLAGGTESSYNEQFF. CDR3 bases: TGTGCCAGCAGCGCCGTACTAGCGGGGGGCACAGAGAGCTCCTACAATGAGCAGTTCTTC.

V usage is TRBV9 and J usage is TRBJ2-1; 8 bases fit TRBD2. The V and J ends lost 4 bases and 2 bases, in that order; junction bases with no gene match: 11. The germline gives CDR1 SGDLS, CDR2 YYNGEE. The CDR3 is made up of 17 amino acids. CDR3 protein: CASSPNLAGNPYNEQFF. Written as DNA, the CDR3 is TGTGCCAGCAGCCCCAATCTAGCGGGCAACCCCTACAATGAGCAGTTCTTC.

J is TRBJ2-7 and V is TRBV28; D is possibly TRBD1 (6 bases). Per the germline V gene, CDR1 is MDHEN and CDR2 is SYDVKM. V lost 4 bases and J 2 bases, leaving 12 bases between the germline ends. The CDR3 has 14 amino acids. In DNA, the CDR3 is TGTGCCAGCAGTTCCGGGACACTAACCTACGAGCAGTACTTC. Amino acids: CASSSGTLTYEQYF.

This sequence joins TRBV20-1 and TRBJ2-3; D perhaps matches TRBD1 (6 bases). The CDR3 totals 16 residues. The ends were cut back, 3 bases at V and 1 base at J, with 17 bases in the middle. Germline V gene lookup returns CDR1 DFQATT and CDR2 SNEGSKA (reference sequence). The CDR3 protein is CSASDDLGQRTDTQYF. The DNA of the CDR3 is TGCAGTGCTAGCGATGACCTTGGACAGCGCACAGATACGCAGTATTTT.